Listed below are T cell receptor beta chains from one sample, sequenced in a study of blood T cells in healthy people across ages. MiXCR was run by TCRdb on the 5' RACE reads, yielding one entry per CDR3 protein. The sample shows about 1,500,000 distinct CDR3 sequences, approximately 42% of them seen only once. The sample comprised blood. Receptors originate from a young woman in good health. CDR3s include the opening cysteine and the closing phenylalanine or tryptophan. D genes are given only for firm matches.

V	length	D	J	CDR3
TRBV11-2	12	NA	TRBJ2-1	CASSLWGYEQFF
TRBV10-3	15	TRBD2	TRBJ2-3	CAIRPGTSGMDTQYF
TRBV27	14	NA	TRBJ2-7	CATKKTGTSYEQYF
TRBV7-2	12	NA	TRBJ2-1	CASSPSLGEQFF
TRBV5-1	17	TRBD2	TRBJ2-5	CASSFVGSGKLQETQYF
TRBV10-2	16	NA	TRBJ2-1	CASSDSFRDGVNEQFF
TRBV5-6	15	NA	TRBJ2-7	CASSFESSGSYEQYF
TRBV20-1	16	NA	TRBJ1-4	CSAREFSGATNEKLFF
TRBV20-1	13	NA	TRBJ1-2	CSARLGVGYGYTF
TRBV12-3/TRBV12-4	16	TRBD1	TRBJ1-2	CASSTNRRGRSYGNTF
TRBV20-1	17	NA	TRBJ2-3	CSARDHLAVSSTDTQYF
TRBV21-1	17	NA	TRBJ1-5	CASSNGPGSYSNQPQHF
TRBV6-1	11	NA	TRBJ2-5	CASRTAQTQYF
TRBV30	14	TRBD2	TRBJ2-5	CALWGGREVNEQYF
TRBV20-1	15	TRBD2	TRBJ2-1	CSEWTSGSSYNEQFF
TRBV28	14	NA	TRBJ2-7	CASSLRQSRYEQYF
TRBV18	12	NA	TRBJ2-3	CASPPSADTQYF
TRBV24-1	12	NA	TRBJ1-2	CATRGEARGYTF
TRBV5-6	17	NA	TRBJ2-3	CASSYGGAPLWTDTQYF
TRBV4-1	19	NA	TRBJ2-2	CASSLPSKGDMRNTGELFF
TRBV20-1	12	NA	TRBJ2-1	CSARQTTDEQFF
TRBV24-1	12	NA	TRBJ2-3	CATSDPPDTQYF
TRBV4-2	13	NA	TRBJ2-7	CASRSHTAYEQYF
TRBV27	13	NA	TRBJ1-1	CASSLTAGTEAFF
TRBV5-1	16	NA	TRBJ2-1	CASSLRQASSCNEQFF
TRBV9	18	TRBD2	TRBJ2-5	CASSVGIAGEFGRSEQYF
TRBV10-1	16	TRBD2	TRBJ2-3	CASSELLAGGSNTQYF
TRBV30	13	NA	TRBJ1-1	CAWSRGTNTEAFF
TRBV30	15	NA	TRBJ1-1	CAWSVNDRWNAEAFF
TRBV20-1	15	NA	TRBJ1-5	CSAREIGGFNQPQHF
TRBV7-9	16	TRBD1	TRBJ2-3	CASSLAGGALADTQYF
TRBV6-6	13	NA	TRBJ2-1	CASRQESYNEQFF
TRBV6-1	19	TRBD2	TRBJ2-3	CASSLMGTSGIFGTDTQYF
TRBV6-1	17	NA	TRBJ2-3	CASSRPGGPSSTDTQYF
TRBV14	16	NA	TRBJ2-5	CASSQPFPPLANEQYF
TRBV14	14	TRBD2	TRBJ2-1	CASSSGLVGNEQFF
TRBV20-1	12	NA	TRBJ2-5	CSATGQSETQYF
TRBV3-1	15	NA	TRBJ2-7	CASSRSGTRTYEQYF
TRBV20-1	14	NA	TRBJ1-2	CSALASMSPYGYTF
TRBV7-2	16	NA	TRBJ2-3	CASSPPPGSLADTQYF
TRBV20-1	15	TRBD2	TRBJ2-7	CSASKGLADTYEQYF
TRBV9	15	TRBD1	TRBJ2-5	CASSSDRVGQETQYF
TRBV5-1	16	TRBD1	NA	CASTMGQGGAYYEQYF
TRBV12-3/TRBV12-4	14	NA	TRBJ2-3	CASSLSLAPRIEYF
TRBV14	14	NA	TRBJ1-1	CASSQDEQGTEAFF
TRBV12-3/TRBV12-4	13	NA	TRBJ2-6	CASLGSGANVLTF
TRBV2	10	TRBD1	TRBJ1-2	CASKQGGYTF
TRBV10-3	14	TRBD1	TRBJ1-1	CAISEGQGWTEAFF
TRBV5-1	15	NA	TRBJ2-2	CASSYRANEGGELFF
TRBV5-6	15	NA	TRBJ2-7	CASSLGVTASYEQYF
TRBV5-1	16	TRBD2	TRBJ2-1	CASSPATSGRYNEQFF
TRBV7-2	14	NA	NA	CASSPQGGPQTQYF
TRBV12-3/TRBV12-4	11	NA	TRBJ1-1	CASSLAGKAFF
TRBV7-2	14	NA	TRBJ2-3	CASTIDLSTDTQYF
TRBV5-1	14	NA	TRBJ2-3	CASSGSGFTDTQYF
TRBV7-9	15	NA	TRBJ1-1	CASSLDTTRNTEAFF
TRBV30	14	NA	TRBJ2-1	CAWSGGRDYNEQFF